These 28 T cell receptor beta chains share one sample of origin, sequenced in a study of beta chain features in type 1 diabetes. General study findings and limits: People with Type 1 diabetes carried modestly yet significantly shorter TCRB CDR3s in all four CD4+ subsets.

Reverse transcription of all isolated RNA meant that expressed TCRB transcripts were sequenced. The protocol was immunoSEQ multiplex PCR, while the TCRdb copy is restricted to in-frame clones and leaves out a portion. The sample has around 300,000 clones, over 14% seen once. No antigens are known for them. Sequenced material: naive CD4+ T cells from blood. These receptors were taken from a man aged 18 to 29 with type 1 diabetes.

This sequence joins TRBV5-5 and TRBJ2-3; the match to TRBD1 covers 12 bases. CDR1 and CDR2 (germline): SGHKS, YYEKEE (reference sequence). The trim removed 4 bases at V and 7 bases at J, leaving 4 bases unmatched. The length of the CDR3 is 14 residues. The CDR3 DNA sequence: TGTGCCAGCAGCCCGGGACAGGGGGCTTATACGCAGTATTTT. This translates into CASSPGQGAYTQYF.

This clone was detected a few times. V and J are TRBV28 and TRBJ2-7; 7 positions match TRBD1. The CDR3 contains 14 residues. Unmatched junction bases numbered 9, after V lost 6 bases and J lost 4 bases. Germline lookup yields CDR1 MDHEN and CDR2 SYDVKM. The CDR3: CASRGPGTEYEQYF. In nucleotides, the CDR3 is TGTGCCAGCAGGGGGCCCGGGACAGAATACGAGCAGTACTTC.

CDR3 sequence: CASSVAPSVRNNEQFF. The CDR3 DNA follows: TGTGCCAGCAGCGTAGCTCCTAGCGTTAGGAACAATGAGCAGTTCTTC. This chain links TRBV9 with TRBJ2-1, with D maybe TRBD2 (6 bases). V gave up 0 bases and J gave up 5 bases, with 15 bases separating them. Germline loops: CDR1 SGDLS, CDR2 YYNGEE. This CDR3 region has 16 residues.

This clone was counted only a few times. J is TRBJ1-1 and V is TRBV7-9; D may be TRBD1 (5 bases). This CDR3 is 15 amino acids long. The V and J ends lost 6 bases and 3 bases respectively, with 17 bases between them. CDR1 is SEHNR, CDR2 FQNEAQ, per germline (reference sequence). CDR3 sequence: CASRRPNPGHTEAFF. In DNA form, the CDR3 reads TGTGCCAGCAGGCGACCTAACCCAGGGCACACTGAAGCTTTCTTT.

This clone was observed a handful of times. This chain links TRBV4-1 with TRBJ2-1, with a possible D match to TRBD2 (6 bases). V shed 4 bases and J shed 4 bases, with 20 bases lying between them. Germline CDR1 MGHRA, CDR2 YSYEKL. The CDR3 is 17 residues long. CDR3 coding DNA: TGCGCCAGCAGCCTCTTAGTTCGCGGGATAATTTACAATGAGCAGTTCTTC. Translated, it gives CASSLLVRGIIYNEQFF.

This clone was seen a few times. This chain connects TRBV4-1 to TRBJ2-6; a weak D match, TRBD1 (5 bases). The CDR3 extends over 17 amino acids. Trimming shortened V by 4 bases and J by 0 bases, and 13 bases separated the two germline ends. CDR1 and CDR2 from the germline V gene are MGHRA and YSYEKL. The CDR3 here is CASSRSADTSGANVLTF. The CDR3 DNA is TGCGCCAGCAGCCGGAGTGCGGACACCTCTGGGGCCAACGTCCTGACTTTC.

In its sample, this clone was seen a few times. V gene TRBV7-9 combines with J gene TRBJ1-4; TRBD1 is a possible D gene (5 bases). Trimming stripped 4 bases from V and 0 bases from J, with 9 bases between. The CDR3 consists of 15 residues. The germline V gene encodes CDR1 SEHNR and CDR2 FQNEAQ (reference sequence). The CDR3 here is CASSSLTATNEKLFF. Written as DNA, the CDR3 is TGTGCCAGCAGCTCCCTGACAGCAACTAATGAAAAACTGTTTTTT.

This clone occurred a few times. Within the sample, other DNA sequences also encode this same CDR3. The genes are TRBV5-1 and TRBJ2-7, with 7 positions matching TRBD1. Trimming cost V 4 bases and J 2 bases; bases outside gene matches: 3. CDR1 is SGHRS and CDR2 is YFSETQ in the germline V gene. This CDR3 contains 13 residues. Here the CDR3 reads CASSPGTAYEQYF. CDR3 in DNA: TGCGCCAGCAGCCCCGGGACAGCCTACGAGCAGTACTTC.

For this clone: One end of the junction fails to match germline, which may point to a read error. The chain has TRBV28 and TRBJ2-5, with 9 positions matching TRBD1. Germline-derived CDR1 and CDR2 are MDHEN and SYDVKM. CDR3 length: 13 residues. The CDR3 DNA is TGTGCCAGCTTCGACCGGGACAGGGTACGGTCCGACTTC. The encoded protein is CASFDRDRVRSDF.

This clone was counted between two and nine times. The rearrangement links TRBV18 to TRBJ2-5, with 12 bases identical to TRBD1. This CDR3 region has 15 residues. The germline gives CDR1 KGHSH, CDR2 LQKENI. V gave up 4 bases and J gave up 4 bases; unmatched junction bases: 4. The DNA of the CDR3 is TGTGCCAGCTCACTGGGACAGGGGGCAGGAGAGACCCAGTACTTC. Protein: CASSLGQGAGETQYF.

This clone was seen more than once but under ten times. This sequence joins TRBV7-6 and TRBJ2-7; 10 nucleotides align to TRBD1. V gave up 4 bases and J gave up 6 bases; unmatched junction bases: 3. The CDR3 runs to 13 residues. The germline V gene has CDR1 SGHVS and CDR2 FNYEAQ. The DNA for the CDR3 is TGTGCCAGCAGCTACCGGACAGGGGGCGAGCAGTACTTC. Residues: CASSYRTGGEQYF.

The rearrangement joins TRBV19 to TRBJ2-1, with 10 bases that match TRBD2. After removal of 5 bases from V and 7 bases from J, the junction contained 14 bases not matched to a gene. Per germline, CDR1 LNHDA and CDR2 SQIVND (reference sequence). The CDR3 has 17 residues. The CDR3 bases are TGTGCCAGTAGTCCCCGCGGAAGCGGGGGGGCCGTGAATGAGCAGTTCTTC. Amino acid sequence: CASSPRGSGGAVNEQFF.

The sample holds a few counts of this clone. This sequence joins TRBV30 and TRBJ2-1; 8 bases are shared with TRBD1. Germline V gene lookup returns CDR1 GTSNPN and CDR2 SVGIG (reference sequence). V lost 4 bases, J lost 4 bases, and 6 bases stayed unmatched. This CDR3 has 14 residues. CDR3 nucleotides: TGTGCCTGGAAGCAGGGGGCATGGTACAATGAGCAGTTCTTC. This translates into CAWKQGAWYNEQFF.

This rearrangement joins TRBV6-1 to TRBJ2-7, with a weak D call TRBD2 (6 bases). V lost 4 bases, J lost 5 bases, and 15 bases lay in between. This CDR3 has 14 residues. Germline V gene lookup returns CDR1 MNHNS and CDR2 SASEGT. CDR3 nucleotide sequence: TGTGCCAGCAGTGTTGTAGGCGGGATCAACGAGCAGTACTTC. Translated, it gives CASSVVGGINEQYF.

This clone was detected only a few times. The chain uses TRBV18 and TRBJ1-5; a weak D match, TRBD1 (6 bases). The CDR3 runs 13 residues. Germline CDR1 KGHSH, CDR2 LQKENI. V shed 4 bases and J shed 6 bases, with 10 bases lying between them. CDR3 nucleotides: TGTGCCAGCTCACAGGGGGAGAGTCAGCCCCAGCATTTT. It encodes CASSQGESQPQHF.

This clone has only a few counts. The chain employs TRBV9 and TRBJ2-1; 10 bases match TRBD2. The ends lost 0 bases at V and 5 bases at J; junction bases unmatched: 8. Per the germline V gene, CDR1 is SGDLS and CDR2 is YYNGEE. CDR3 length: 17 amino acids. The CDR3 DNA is TGTGCCAGCAGCGTAGGAGGGGGGACTAGCGCCAACAATGAGCAGTTCTTC. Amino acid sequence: CASSVGGGTSANNEQFF.

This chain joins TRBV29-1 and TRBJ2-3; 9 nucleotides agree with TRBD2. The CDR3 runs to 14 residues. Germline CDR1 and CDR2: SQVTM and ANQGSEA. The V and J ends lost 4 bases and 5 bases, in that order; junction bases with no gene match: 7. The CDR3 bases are TGCAGCGTTGCCGTAGCGGGAGCTAAAGATACGCAGTATTTT. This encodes CSVAVAGAKDTQYF.

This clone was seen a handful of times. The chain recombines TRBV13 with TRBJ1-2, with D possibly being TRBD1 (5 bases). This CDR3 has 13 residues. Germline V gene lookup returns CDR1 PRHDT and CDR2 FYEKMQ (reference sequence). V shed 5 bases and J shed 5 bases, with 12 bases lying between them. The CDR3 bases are TGTGCCAGCAGCGTCTTCCAGGGTTATGGCTACACCTTC. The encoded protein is CASSVFQGYGYTF.

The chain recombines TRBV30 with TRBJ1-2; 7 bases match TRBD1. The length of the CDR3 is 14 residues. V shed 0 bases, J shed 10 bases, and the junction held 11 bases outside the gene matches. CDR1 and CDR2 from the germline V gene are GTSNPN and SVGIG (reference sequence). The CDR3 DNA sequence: TGTGCCTGGAGTGTACGGGGCAGGGGGTCCCCCTACACCTTC. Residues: CAWSVRGRGSPYTF.

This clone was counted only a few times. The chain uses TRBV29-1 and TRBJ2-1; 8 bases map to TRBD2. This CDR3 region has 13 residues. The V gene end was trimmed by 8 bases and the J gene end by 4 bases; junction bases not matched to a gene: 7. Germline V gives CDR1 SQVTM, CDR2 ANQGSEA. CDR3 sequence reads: CSSGSGIYNEQFF. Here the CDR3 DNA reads TGCAGCTCGGGTAGCGGGATATACAATGAGCAGTTCTTC.

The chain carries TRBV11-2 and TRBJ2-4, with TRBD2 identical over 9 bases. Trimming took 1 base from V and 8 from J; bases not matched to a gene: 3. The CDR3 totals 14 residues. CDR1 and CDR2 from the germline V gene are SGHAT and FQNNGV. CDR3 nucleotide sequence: TGTGCCAGCAGCTTAGGTTCTAGCGGGGACATTCAGTACTTC. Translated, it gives CASSLGSSGDIQYF. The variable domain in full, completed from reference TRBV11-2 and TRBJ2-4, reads EAGVAQSPRYKIIEKRQSVAFWCNPISGHATLYWYQQILGQGPKLLIQFQNNGVVDDSQLPKDRFSAERLKGVDSTLKIQPAKLEDSAVYLCASSLGSSGDIQYFGAGTRLSVL.

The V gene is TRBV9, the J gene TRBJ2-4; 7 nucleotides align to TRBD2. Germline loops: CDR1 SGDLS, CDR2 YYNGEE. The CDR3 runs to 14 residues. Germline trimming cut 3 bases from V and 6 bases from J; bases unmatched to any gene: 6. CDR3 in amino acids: CASSATSIGNIQYF. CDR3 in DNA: TGTGCCAGCAGCGCGACTAGCATCGGAAACATTCAGTACTTC.

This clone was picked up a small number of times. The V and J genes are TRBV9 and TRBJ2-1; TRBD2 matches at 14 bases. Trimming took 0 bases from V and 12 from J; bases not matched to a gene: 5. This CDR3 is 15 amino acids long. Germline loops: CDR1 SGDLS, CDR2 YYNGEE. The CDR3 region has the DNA TGTGCCAGCAGCGTAGGACTAGCGGGGGGGTCACGGCAGTTCTTC. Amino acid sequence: CASSVGLAGGSRQFF.

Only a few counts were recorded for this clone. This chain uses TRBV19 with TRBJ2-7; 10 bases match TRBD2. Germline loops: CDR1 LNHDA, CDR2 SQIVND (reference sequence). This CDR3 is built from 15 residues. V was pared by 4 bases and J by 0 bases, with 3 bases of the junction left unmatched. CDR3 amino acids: CASSTLAGYSYEQYF. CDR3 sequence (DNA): TGTGCCAGTAGTACACTAGCGGGATACTCCTACGAGCAGTACTTC.

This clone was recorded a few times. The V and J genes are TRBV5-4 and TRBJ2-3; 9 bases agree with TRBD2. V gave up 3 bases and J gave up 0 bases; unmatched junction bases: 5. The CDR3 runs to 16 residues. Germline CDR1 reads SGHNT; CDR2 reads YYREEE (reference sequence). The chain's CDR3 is CASSSRAGGSTDTQYF. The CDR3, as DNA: TGTGCCAGCAGCTCAAGGGCGGGGGGGAGCACAGATACGCAGTATTTT.

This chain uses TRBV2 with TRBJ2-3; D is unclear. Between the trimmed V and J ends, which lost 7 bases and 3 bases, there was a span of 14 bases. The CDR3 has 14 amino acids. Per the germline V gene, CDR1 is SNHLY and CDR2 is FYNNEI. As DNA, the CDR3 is TGTGCCAGCACCCCGAGGCACCTAACAGATACGCAGTATTTT. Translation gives CASTPRHLTDTQYF.

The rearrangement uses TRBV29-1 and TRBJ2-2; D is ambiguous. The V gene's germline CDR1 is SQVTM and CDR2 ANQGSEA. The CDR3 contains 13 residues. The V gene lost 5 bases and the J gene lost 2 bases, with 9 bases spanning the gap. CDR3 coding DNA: TGCAGCGTTCAGTGGGCAAACACCGGGGAGCTGTTTTTT. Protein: CSVQWANTGELFF.

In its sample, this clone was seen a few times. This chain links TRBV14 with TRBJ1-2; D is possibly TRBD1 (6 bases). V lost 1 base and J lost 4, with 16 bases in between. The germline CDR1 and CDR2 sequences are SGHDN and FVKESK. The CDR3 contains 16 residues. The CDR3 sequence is CASSQVAGARTYGYTF. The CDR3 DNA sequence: TGTGCCAGCAGCCAAGTAGCGGGGGCACGAACCTATGGCTACACCTTC. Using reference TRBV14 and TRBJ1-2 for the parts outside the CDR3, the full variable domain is EAGVTQFPSHSVIEKGQTVTLRCDPISGHDNLYWYRRVMGKEIKFLLHFVKESKQDESGMPNNRFLAERTGGTYSTLKVQPAELEDSGVYFCASSQVAGARTYGYTFGSGTRLTVV.